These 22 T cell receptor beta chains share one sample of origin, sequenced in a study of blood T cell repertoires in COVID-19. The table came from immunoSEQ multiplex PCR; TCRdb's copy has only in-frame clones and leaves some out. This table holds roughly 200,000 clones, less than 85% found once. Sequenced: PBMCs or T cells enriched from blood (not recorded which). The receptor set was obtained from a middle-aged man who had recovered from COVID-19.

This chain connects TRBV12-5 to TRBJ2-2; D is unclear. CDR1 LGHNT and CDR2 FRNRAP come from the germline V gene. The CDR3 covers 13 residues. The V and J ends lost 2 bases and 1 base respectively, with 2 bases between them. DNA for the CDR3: TGTGCTAGTGGTTTGCTGAACACCGGGGAGCTGTTTTTT. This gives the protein CASGLLNTGELFF.

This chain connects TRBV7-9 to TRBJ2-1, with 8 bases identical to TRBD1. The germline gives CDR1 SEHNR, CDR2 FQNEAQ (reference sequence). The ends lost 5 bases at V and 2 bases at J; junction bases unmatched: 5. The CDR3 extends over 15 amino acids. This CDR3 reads CASSPTRGPYNEQFF. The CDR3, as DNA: TGTGCCAGCAGCCCTACCAGGGGGCCCTACAATGAGCAGTTCTTC.

The CDR3 DNA follows: TGTGCCTGGAGCGCTGGGGCGGGAGCCGGAGATACGCAGTATTTT. Protein: CAWSAGAGAGDTQYF. This rearrangement joins TRBV30 to TRBJ2-3; 7 bases align to TRBD2. The CDR3 covers 15 residues. V was pared by 3 bases and J by 5 bases, with 11 bases of the junction left unmatched. Germline V lookup: CDR1 GTSNPN, CDR2 SVGIG (reference sequence).

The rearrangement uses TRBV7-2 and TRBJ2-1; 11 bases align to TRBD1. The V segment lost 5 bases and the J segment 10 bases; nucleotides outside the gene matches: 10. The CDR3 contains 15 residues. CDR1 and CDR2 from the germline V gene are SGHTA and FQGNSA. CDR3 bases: TGTGCCAGCAGCCCGGACAGGGGGCGAGGCGCCGAGCAGTTCTTC. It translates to CASSPDRGRGAEQFF.

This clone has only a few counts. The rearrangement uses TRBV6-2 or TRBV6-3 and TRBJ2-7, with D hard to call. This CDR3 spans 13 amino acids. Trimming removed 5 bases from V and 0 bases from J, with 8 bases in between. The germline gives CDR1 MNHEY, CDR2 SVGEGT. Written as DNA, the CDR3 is TGTGCCAGCAGTGGTTCTATCTCCTACGAGCAGTACTTC. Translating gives CASSGSISYEQYF.

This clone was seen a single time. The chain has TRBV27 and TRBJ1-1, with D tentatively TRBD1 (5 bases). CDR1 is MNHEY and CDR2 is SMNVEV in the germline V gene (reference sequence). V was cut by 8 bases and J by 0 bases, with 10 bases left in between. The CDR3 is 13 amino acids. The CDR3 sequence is CASSDTLNTEAFF. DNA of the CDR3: TGTGCCAGCTCGGACACCCTGAACACTGAAGCTTTCTTT.

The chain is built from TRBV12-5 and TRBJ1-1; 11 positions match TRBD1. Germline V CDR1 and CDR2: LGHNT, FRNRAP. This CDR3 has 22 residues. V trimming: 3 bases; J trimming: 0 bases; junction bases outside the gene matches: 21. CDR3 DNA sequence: TGTGCTAGTGGTTTTGGGTCTTGGGCGGACGGACAGGGGGCGTGGGTGAACACTGAAGCTTTCTTT. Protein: CASGFGSWADGQGAWVNTEAFF. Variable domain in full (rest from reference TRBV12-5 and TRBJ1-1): DARVTQTPRHKVTEMGQEVTMRCQPILGHNTVFWYRQTMMQGLELLAYFRNRAPLDDSGMPKDRFSAEMPDATLATLKIQPSEPRDSAVYFCASGFGSWADGQGAWVNTEAFFGQGTRLTVV.

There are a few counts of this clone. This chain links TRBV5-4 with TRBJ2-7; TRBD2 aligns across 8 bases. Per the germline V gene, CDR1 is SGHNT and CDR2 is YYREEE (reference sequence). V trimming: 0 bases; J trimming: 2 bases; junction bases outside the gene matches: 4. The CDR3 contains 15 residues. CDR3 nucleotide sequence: TGTGCCAGCAGCTTGGACGGGACTAGAACCTACGAGCAGTACTTC. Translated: CASSLDGTRTYEQYF.

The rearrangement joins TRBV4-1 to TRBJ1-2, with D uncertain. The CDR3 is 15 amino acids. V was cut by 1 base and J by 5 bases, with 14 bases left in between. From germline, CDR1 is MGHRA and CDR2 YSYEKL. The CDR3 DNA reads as TGCGCCAGCAGCCAAGTGGAAGCAGGAAAATATGGCTACACCTTC. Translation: CASSQVEAGKYGYTF.

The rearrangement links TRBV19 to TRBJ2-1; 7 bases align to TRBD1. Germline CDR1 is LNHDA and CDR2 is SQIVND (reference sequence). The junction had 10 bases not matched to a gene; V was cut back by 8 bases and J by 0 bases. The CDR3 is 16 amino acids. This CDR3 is CASGYAGGSSYNEQFF. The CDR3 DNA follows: TGTGCCAGTGGATACGCAGGGGGAAGCTCCTACAATGAGCAGTTCTTC.

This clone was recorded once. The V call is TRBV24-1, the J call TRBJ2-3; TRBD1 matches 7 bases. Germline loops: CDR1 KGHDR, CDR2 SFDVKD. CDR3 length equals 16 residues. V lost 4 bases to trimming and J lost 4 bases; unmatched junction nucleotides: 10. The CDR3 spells CATSDQTGWVADTQYF. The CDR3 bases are TGTGCCACCAGTGACCAGACAGGGTGGGTGGCAGATACGCAGTATTTT.

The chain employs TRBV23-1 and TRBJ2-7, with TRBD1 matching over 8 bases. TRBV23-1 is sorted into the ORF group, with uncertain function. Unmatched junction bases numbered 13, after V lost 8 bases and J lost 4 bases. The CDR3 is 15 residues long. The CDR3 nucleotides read TGCGCCAGCGGGGTTCCGGGACAGGCTATTTACGAGCAGTACTTC. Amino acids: CASGVPGQAIYEQYF.

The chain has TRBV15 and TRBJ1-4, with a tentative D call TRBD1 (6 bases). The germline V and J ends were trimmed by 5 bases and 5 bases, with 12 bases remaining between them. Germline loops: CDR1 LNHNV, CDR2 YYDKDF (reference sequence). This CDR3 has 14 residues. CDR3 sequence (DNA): TGTGCCACCAGCTCCCTTGGACAGAATGAAAAACTGTTTTTT. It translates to CATSSLGQNEKLFF.

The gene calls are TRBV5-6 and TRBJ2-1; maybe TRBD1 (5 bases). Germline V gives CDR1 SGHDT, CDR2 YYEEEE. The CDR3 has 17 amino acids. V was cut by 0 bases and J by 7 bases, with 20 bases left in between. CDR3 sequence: CASSLGPRVALRNEQFF. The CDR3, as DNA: TGTGCCAGCAGCTTGGGACCCAGGGTGGCGTTGAGGAATGAGCAGTTCTTC.

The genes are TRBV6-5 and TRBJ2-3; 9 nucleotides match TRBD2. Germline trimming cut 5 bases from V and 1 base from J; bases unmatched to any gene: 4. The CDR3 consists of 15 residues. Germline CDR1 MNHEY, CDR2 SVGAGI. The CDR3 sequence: CASSPRTSGTDTQYF. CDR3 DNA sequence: TGTGCCAGCAGTCCCCGGACTAGCGGCACAGATACGCAGTATTTT.

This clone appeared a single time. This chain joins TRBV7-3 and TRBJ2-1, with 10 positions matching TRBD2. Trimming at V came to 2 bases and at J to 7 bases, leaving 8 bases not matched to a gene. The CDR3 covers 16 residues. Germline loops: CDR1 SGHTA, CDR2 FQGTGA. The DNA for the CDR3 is TGTGCCAGCAGCTTAGGCCCGGGACTAGCGTTTAATGAGCAGTTCTTC. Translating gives CASSLGPGLAFNEQFF.

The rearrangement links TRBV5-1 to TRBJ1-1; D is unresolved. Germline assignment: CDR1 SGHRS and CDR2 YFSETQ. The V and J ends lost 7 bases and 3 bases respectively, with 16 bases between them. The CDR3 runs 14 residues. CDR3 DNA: TGCGCCAGCGGCCCGCTCTCCTTGGACACTGAAGCTTTCTTT. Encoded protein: CASGPLSLDTEAFF.

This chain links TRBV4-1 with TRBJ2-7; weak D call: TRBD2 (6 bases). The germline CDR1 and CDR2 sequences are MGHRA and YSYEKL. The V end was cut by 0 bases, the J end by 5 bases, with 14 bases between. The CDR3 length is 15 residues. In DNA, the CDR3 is TGCGCCAGCAGCCAAGATAACGGGAGTGGGAACGAGCAGTACTTC. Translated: CASSQDNGSGNEQYF.

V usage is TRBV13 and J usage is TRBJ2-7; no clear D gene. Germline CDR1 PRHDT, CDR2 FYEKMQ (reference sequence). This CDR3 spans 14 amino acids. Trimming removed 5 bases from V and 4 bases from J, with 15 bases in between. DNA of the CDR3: TGTGCCAGCAGCCAGCGAGAATACCCATACGAGCAGTACTTC. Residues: CASSQREYPYEQYF.

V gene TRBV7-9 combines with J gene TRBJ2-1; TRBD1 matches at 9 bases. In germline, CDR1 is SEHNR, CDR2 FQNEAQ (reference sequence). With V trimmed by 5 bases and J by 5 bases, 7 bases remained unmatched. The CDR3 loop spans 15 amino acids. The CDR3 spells CASSIGTGQNNEQFF. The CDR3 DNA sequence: TGTGCCAGCAGCATCGGGACAGGGCAAAACAATGAGCAGTTCTTC. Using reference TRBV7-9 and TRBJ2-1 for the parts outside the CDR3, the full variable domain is DTGVSQNPRHKITKRGQNVTFRCDPISEHNRLYWYRQTLGQGPEFLTYFQNEAQLEKSRLLSDRFSAERPKGSFSTLEIQRTEQGDSAMYLCASSIGTGQNNEQFFGPGTRLTVL.

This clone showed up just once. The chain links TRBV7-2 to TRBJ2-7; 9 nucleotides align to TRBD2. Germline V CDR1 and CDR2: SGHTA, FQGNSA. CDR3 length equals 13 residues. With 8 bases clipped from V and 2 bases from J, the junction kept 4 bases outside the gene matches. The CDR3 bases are TGTGCCAGCGGTAGACTAGCGGCCTACGAGCAGTACTTC. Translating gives CASGRLAAYEQYF.

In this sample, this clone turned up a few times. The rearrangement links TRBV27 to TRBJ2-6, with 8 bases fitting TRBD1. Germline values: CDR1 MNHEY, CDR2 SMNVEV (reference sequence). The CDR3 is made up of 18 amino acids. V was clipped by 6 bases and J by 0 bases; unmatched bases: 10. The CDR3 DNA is TGTGCCAGCAGCCCAGGGACAGGCCAAAGCTCTGGGGCCAACGTCCTGACTTTC. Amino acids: CASSPGTGQSSGANVLTF.